The 28 T cell receptor beta chains below were found in one sample sequenced in a study of T-cell memory formation after mild COVID-19. A single record per CDR3 protein comes from TCRdb applying MiXCR to the 5' RACE reads. Of approximately 260,000 distinct CDR3 sequences listed, around 15% are singletons. Sequenced material: PBMCs or a T cell subset sorted from them (not recorded which). The receptor source for this set is a man between 18 and 35 years old who had mild COVID-19 (a few samples of this study predate the infection). Cell type and time point are not known.

This clonotype appeared a few times. This rearrangement joins TRBV7-9 to TRBJ2-5, with D possibly TRBD2 on 6 matching bases. In germline, CDR1 is SEHNR, CDR2 FQNEAQ (reference sequence). Trimming removed 5 bases at V and 3 bases at J, with 7 bases between. This CDR3 contains 12 residues. The CDR3 region is CASSRTKETQYF. The CDR3 nucleotides are TGTGCCAGCAGCCGGACTAAAGAGACCCAGTACTTC.

This clonotype was recorded at least ten times. The chain joins TRBV7-9 to TRBJ2-7; 7 positions match TRBD1. J lost 2 bases, V lost 5 bases, and 9 bases had no gene match. This CDR3 is built from 15 residues. Germline V lookup: CDR1 SEHNR, CDR2 FQNEAQ (reference sequence). Here the CDR3 DNA reads TGTGCCAGCAGCCGTGACAGGGCATCAACCTACGAGCAGTACTTC. This sequence encodes CASSRDRASTYEQYF.

This rearrangement joins TRBV6-5 to TRBJ1-1; D remains unclear. The V gene's germline CDR1 is MNHEY and CDR2 SVGAGI. V shed 0 bases and J shed 6 bases, with 11 bases lying between them. This CDR3 is built from 14 residues. CDR3 loop: CASSYSGRAPEAFF. CDR3 DNA sequence: TGTGCCAGCAGTTACTCGGGGAGGGCCCCTGAAGCTTTCTTT.

This chain links TRBV4-2 with TRBJ2-3, with TRBD1 identical over 8 bases. The V segment lost 9 bases and the J segment 3 bases; nucleotides outside the gene matches: 5. There are 13 residues in the CDR3. CDR1 and CDR2 (germline): LGHNA, YNFKEQ. The CDR3 loop is CASGQGATDTQYF. In nucleotides, the CDR3 is TGTGCCAGTGGGCAGGGGGCGACAGATACGCAGTATTTT.

The chain is built from TRBV4-1 and TRBJ2-3; D possibly uses TRBD1 or TRBD2 (5 bases each). Trimming shortened V by 4 bases and J by 0 bases, and 20 bases separated the two germline ends. This CDR3 is 18 amino acids long. The germline V gene encodes CDR1 MGHRA and CDR2 YSYEKL. The CDR3 spells CASSLGRSGTTSTDTQYF. DNA of the CDR3: TGCGCCAGCAGCCTAGGTAGATCCGGGACGACTAGCACAGATACGCAGTATTTT.

The V and J genes are TRBV28 and TRBJ2-7; D is perhaps TRBD1 (6 bases). Trimming removed 5 bases at V and 3 bases at J, with 20 bases between. The length of the CDR3 is 16 residues. Per germline, CDR1 MDHEN and CDR2 SYDVKM. The CDR3 here is CASSTYRVGIVYEQYV. Written as DNA, the CDR3 is TGTGCCAGCAGTACTTACAGGGTGGGTATCGTCTACGAGCAGTACGTC.

The chain employs TRBV7-2 and TRBJ1-4; D ambiguous. V gave up 1 base and J gave up 4 bases, with 13 bases separating them. The germline V gene encodes CDR1 SGHTA and CDR2 FQGNSA. The CDR3 extends over 16 amino acids. This chain's CDR3 is CASSLGGARINEKLFF. CDR3 nucleotides: TGTGCCAGCAGCTTAGGAGGCGCCCGAATTAATGAAAAACTGTTTTTT. Variable domain in full (rest from reference TRBV7-2 and TRBJ1-4): GAGVSQSPSNKVTEKGKDVELRCDPISGHTALYWYRQSLGQGLEFLIYFQGNSAPDKSGLPSDRFSAERTGGSVSTLTIQRTQQEDSAVYLCASSLGGARINEKLFFGSGTQLSVL.

This clonotype occurred a few times. J is TRBJ2-6 and V is TRBV7-9; D could derive from TRBD1 or TRBD2 (6 bases each). This CDR3 spans 14 amino acids. Between the trimmed V and J ends, which lost 3 bases and 5 bases, there was a span of 8 bases. Germline V gene data show CDR1 as SEHNR and CDR2 as FQNEAQ (reference sequence). CDR3 sequence: CASSFGGRANVLTF. The CDR3 DNA is TGTGCCAGCAGCTTCGGGGGCAGGGCCAACGTCCTGACTTTC.

In this sample, this clonotype turned up a few times. The chain combines TRBV27 with TRBJ2-5, with D perhaps being TRBD1 or TRBD2 (5 bases each). CDR1 and CDR2 (germline): MNHEY, SMNVEV (reference sequence). V lost 4 bases to trimming and J lost 5 bases, with 11 bases between them. The CDR3 contains 13 residues. CDR3 in DNA: TGTGCCAGCAGTTGGGGGATGGAGGAGACCCAGTACTTC. Protein: CASSWGMEETQYF.

The chain combines TRBV6-5 with TRBJ2-5, with 8 bases that match TRBD2. The CDR3 covers 16 residues. Per germline, CDR1 MNHEY and CDR2 SVGAGI. V was pared by 4 bases and J by 6 bases, with 13 bases of the junction left unmatched. The CDR3 DNA reads as TGTGCCAGCAGTTCCAACCCGGGGGGGCCTCGTCAGACCCAGTACTTC. It yields the protein CASSSNPGGPRQTQYF.

The chain employs TRBV4-2 and TRBJ1-2; tentatively, D is TRBD1 (5 bases). Germline V CDR1 and CDR2: LGHNA, YNFKEQ. Trimming left V 0 bases short and J 11 bases short, with 19 bases between. The length of the CDR3 is 15 residues. The CDR3 spells CASSQEERQGGRYTF. The CDR3 DNA reads as TGTGCCAGCAGCCAAGAGGAGAGGCAGGGAGGGAGGTACACCTTC.

The V gene is TRBV7-3, the J gene TRBJ1-1; D call uncertain. The CDR3 is 13 residues long. Per germline, CDR1 SGHTA and CDR2 FQGTGA. The V end was cut by 0 bases, the J end by 7 bases, with 9 bases between. This CDR3 is CASSLTQEVEAFF. The CDR3 DNA sequence: TGTGCCAGCAGCTTAACGCAGGAGGTTGAAGCTTTCTTT.

This clonotype occurred many times. V is TRBV12-3 or TRBV12-4 and J is TRBJ2-7; D tentatively reads TRBD1 or TRBD2 (5 bases each). V was clipped by 5 bases and J by 2 bases, with 16 bases between them. The CDR3 runs to 15 residues. CDR3 sequence reads: CASSRVGVAAYEQYF. The CDR3 DNA is TGTGCCAGCAGTCGCGTGGGGGTTGCCGCCTACGAGCAGTACTTC.

V and J are TRBV19 and TRBJ2-4; D is unresolved. CDR1 is LNHDA and CDR2 is SQIVND in the germline V gene (reference sequence). This CDR3 is 11 amino acids long. Trimming took off 11 bases at V and 9 bases at J, with 14 bases between the two ends. DNA for the CDR3: TGTGCCGCCGGGCCCGGGCCCATTCAGTACTTC. Protein: CAAGPGPIQYF.

V usage is TRBV7-2 and J usage is TRBJ2-3; a weak D match, TRBD2 (6 bases). This CDR3 region has 16 residues. V was cut by 5 bases and J by 2 bases, with 17 bases left in between. Looked up from germline, CDR1 is SGHTA and CDR2 is FQGNSA. For the CDR3, the DNA is TGTGCCAGCAGCCCCTGGGCGGGGAAAACCACAGATACGCAGTATTTT. Its protein product is CASSPWAGKTTDTQYF.

The V gene is TRBV4-2, the J gene TRBJ2-5, with a possible D match to TRBD2 (6 bases). Trimming shortened V by 1 base and J by 5 bases, and 14 bases separated the two germline ends. This CDR3 comprises 15 residues. CDR1 and CDR2 from the germline V gene are LGHNA and YNFKEQ. CDR3 in amino acids: CASSQVVAERETQYF. In nucleotides, the CDR3 is TGTGCCAGCAGCCAAGTGGTAGCGGAGAGGGAGACCCAGTACTTC.

This clonotype showed up just once. The J gene is TRBJ1-2, the V gene TRBV2; no reliable D call. Germline assignment: CDR1 SNHLY and CDR2 FYNNEI. This CDR3 contains 10 residues. V was pared by 10 bases and J by 4 bases, with 7 bases between. The DNA for the CDR3 is TGTGCCATGACAAGCTATGGCTACACCTTC. Its translation is CAMTSYGYTF.

The V gene is TRBV5-1, the J gene TRBJ1-1; D might be TRBD1 (6 bases). Trimming removed 5 bases from V and 4 bases from J, with 15 bases in between. Germline CDR1 is SGHRS and CDR2 is YFSETQ. The CDR3 contains 14 residues. DNA for the CDR3: TGCGCCAGCAGGTACAGGGATGGTACCACTGAAGCTTTCTTT. This sequence encodes CASRYRDGTTEAFF.

The rearrangement uses TRBV7-2 and TRBJ1-1; 7 bases match TRBD1. V dropped 4 bases and J dropped 4; count of bases not matched to a gene: 3. Germline assignment: CDR1 SGHTA and CDR2 FQGNSA. The CDR3 length is 13 residues. CDR3 protein: CASSSPGGTEAFF. CDR3 sequence (DNA): TGTGCCAGCAGCTCTCCAGGGGGCACTGAAGCTTTCTTT.

The chain carries TRBV6-2 or TRBV6-3 and TRBJ2-3; unclear D gene. Germline CDR1 is MNHEY and CDR2 is SVGEGT. The V end was cut by 2 bases, the J end by 5 bases, with 8 bases between. The CDR3 contains 13 residues. CDR3 amino acids: CASSYPGRDTQYF. The DNA for the CDR3 is TGTGCCAGCAGTTACCCCGGGCGAGATACGCAGTATTTT.

This clonotype was seen a few times. The chain recombines TRBV18 with TRBJ2-4; 8 positions match TRBD1. Germline CDR1 KGHSH, CDR2 LQKENI. With 2 bases clipped from V and 3 bases from J, the junction kept 3 bases outside the gene matches. This CDR3 has 15 amino acids. The chain's CDR3 is CASSPSGQGKNIQYF. The CDR3 nucleotides read TGTGCCAGCTCACCATCTGGACAGGGCAAAAACATTCAGTACTTC.

This clonotype was detected only a few times. The V and J genes are TRBV28 and TRBJ1-4; 7 positions agree with TRBD1. V was pared by 4 bases and J by 7 bases, with 6 bases of the junction left unmatched. Germline-derived CDR1 and CDR2 are MDHEN and SYDVKM. The CDR3 runs 14 residues. Here the CDR3 reads CASSSGQEGEKLFF. DNA of the CDR3: TGTGCCAGCAGTTCCGGACAGGAAGGTGAAAAACTGTTTTTT.

This chain connects TRBV27 to TRBJ2-7, with 10 bases identical to TRBD1. The CDR3 runs 13 residues. Germline V gene sequence: CDR1 MNHEY, CDR2 SMNVEV (reference sequence). Germline trimming cut 6 bases from V and 5 bases from J; bases unmatched to any gene: 4. The CDR3 loop is CASSPGTGDEQYV. The CDR3, as DNA: TGTGCCAGCAGCCCCGGGACAGGGGACGAGCAGTACGTC.

The chain has TRBV5-5 and TRBJ2-3; 8 bases map to TRBD1. The germline V gene encodes CDR1 SGHKS and CDR2 YYEKEE (reference sequence). The V gene end was trimmed by 4 bases and the J gene end by 4 bases; junction bases not matched to a gene: 11. The CDR3 extends over 16 amino acids. CDR3: CASSPYWDRWADTQYF. The DNA of the CDR3 is TGTGCCAGCAGCCCTTACTGGGACAGGTGGGCAGATACGCAGTATTTT.

This sequence joins TRBV4-1 and TRBJ1-5; D is unresolved. CDR3 length equals 15 residues. V dropped 4 bases and J dropped 5 bases, with 15 bases sitting between them. Germline CDR1 is MGHRA and CDR2 is YSYEKL. The CDR3: CASSLSTERDQPQHF. The CDR3 nucleotides read TGCGCCAGCAGCCTTTCGACTGAGCGCGATCAGCCCCAGCATTTT.

In this sample, this clonotype turned up a few times. This chain links TRBV5-4 with TRBJ2-2; no reliable D call. This CDR3 contains 15 residues. Trimming removed 4 bases from V and 4 bases from J, with 14 bases in between. CDR1 and CDR2 from the germline V gene are SGHNT and YYREEE (reference sequence). The CDR3: CASSPLYGVTGELFF. DNA of the CDR3: TGTGCCAGCAGCCCTCTGTATGGGGTCACCGGGGAGCTGTTTTTT.

This clonotype occurred a few times. The chain employs TRBV7-9 and TRBJ2-3; TRBD2 might be the D (7 bases). This CDR3 comprises 14 residues. Trimming removed 1 base from V and 5 bases from J, with 10 bases in between. In germline, CDR1 is SEHNR, CDR2 FQNEAQ (reference sequence). The chain's CDR3 is CASSLDREGDTQYF. CDR3 bases: TGTGCCAGCAGCTTAGACAGGGAGGGAGATACGCAGTATTTT.

This clonotype was counted between two and nine times. The chain couples TRBV29-1 to TRBJ2-1, with 13 bases identical to TRBD2. Trimming took 7 bases from V and 5 from J; bases not matched to a gene: 5. The germline V gene encodes CDR1 SQVTM and CDR2 ANQGSEA. This CDR3 spans 14 amino acids. The CDR3 is CSAGTSGGDNEQFF. DNA for the CDR3: TGCAGCGCGGGAACTAGCGGGGGGGACAATGAGCAGTTCTTC.